Shown below are 14 T cell receptor beta chains from a single sample sequenced in a study of cytomegalovirus exposure and HLA in healthy donors. This PCR relied on a set of 60 Vbeta primers and 13 Jbeta primers. The protocol was immunoSEQ multiplex PCR, while the TCRdb copy is restricted to in-frame clones and leaves out a portion. Seen here are approximately 99,000 clones, 73% observed once, and the top ten hold around 3.5%. What was sequenced was PBMCs. The receptors were sampled from a man in his forties in good health and CMV-seronegative.

This clone appeared once. The chain couples TRBV4-1 to TRBJ2-7; weak D call: TRBD1 (8 bases). Trimming removed 2 bases from V and 2 bases from J, with 16 bases in between. This CDR3 comprises 16 residues. The germline V gene has CDR1 MGHRA and CDR2 YSYEKL. The CDR3 is CASSQPGQGGTYEQYF. The DNA for the CDR3 is TGCGCCAGCAGCCAACCCGGACAGGGAGGGACCTACGAGCAGTACTTC.

This chain connects TRBV28 to TRBJ2-7; D is undetermined. Trimming stripped 2 bases from V and 2 bases from J, with 7 bases between. CDR1 MDHEN and CDR2 SYDVKM come from the germline V gene. The length of the CDR3 is 13 residues. The CDR3, as DNA: TGTGCCAGCAGTTTACCCAGGACCTACGAGCAGTACTTC. This encodes CASSLPRTYEQYF.

V and J are TRBV23-1 and TRBJ2-7; D may be TRBD2 (6 bases). TRBV23-1 is identified as an open reading frame with a role that is uncertain. Deletions cut 3 bases from V and 0 bases from J, with 12 bases between. This CDR3 spans 15 amino acids. The DNA of the CDR3 is TGCGCCAGCAGTCAGGGGGGAGTTAGCTCCTACGAGCAGTACTTC. Its protein is CASSQGGVSSYEQYF.

The chain couples TRBV2 to TRBJ1-2; perhaps TRBD1 as D (6 bases). The CDR3 has 13 residues. Germline V lookup: CDR1 SNHLY, CDR2 FYNNEI. Trimming removed 6 bases at V and 7 bases at J, with 15 bases between. CDR3 residues: CASSYVQGGGYTF. The CDR3 nucleotides are TGTGCCAGCAGCTACGTACAGGGCGGTGGCTACACCTTC.

This chain links TRBV6-5 with TRBJ2-7; possible D gene TRBD2, 6 bases. Germline CDR1 reads MNHEY; CDR2 reads SVGAGI. V was clipped by 0 bases and J by 5 bases, with 17 bases between them. The CDR3 runs to 16 residues. CDR3 loop: CASSYSPGGMVHEQYF. CDR3 sequence (DNA): TGTGCCAGCAGTTACTCGCCGGGCGGGATGGTTCACGAGCAGTACTTC.

The V gene is TRBV7-2, the J gene TRBJ2-3, with a tentative D call TRBD2 (5 bases). The CDR3 extends over 16 amino acids. Trimming shortened V by 1 base and J by 6 bases, and 17 bases separated the two germline ends. Germline V gene lookup returns CDR1 SGHTA and CDR2 FQGNSA. This chain's CDR3 is CASSLDPPSSLDTQYF. The CDR3, as DNA: TGTGCCAGCAGCTTAGATCCCCCTAGCTCCCTTGATACGCAGTATTTT.

There are a few counts of this clone. This chain joins TRBV6-1 and TRBJ2-7; 7 positions agree with TRBD1. With 8 bases clipped from V and 3 bases from J, the junction kept 10 bases outside the gene matches. The CDR3 has 14 amino acids. Per germline, CDR1 MNHNS and CDR2 SASEGT. CDR3 region: CASGTPGGIYEQYF. The CDR3 region has the DNA TGTGCCAGCGGTACCCCAGGGGGAATCTACGAGCAGTACTTC.

The chain uses TRBV27 and TRBJ2-7, with 7 nucleotides matching TRBD2. CDR1 MNHEY and CDR2 SMNVEV come from the germline V gene (reference sequence). The CDR3 runs 14 residues. The ends lost 1 base at V and 6 bases at J; junction bases unmatched: 6. The CDR3 spells CASSLLVGGGEQYF. The CDR3 DNA is TGTGCCAGCAGTTTATTAGTCGGCGGGGGCGAGCAGTACTTC.

This chain links TRBV18 with TRBJ1-4, with a possible D match to TRBD1 (5 bases). CDR3 length: 14 residues. Germline values: CDR1 KGHSH, CDR2 LQKENI. V was pared by 4 bases and J by 7 bases, with 13 bases between. In DNA form, the CDR3 reads TGTGCCAGCTCACGGTCCCAGGGTGGTGAAAAACTGTTTTTT. It specifies CASSRSQGGEKLFF.

This sequence joins TRBV6-1 and TRBJ1-5; TRBD1 matches at 9 bases. The CDR3 spans 13 residues. Germline trimming cut 6 bases from V and 9 bases from J; bases unmatched to any gene: 6. Per germline, CDR1 MNHNS and CDR2 SASEGT. CDR3 coding DNA: TGTGCCAGCAGGGACAGGGGAGAAGGGCCCCAGCATTTT. Amino acids: CASRDRGEGPQHF.

The count of this clone is one. V usage is TRBV7-9 and J usage is TRBJ1-1; 10 nucleotides line up with TRBD1. V shed 5 bases and J 5 bases; nucleotides not matched to a gene: 5. The CDR3 is 14 residues long. Germline loops: CDR1 SEHNR, CDR2 FQNEAQ (reference sequence). The CDR3 loop is CASSQDRGRTEAFF. DNA for the CDR3: TGTGCCAGCAGCCAGGACAGGGGGAGGACTGAAGCTTTCTTT.

The V call is TRBV6-5, the J call TRBJ2-3; D gene uncertain. The ends were cut back, 4 bases at V and 0 bases at J, with 11 bases in the middle. Germline-derived CDR1 and CDR2 are MNHEY and SVGAGI. The CDR3 totals 15 residues. As DNA, the CDR3 is TGTGCCAGCAGTTCGCGGCCTGCTAGCACAGATACGCAGTATTTT. It specifies CASSSRPASTDTQYF.

The genes are TRBV6-5 and TRBJ2-7; D may be TRBD1 (5 bases). Germline loops: CDR1 MNHEY, CDR2 SVGAGI. The CDR3 sequence is 12 residues long. Trimming removed 3 bases at V and 5 bases at J, with 8 bases between. CDR3 sequence reads: CASSYVGDEQYF. The CDR3 DNA reads as TGTGCCAGCAGTTATGTAGGGGACGAGCAGTACTTC.

This clone appeared a few times. J is TRBJ2-2 and V is TRBV6-6; unclear D gene. The germline CDR1 and CDR2 sequences are MNHNY and SVGAGI (reference sequence). With 4 bases removed from V and 0 bases from J, the gap between germline ends came to 3 bases. This CDR3 contains 13 residues. CDR3 region: CASSSSNTGELFF. Here the CDR3 DNA reads TGTGCCAGCAGTTCGTCGAACACCGGGGAGCTGTTTTTT.